A selection of T cell receptor beta chains follows, all from one sample in a study of regulatory T cells in long-lasting Graves disease. TCRdb reprocessed the multiplex PCR reads via MiXCR and lists one record per CDR3 protein. Of about 470,000 distinct CDR3 sequences in the sample, 20% to 25% were seen once. The sequencing used peripheral blood mononuclear cells (PBMCs), collected when the disease was refractory, from a patient treated with antithyroid drugs. Receptors originate from a female donor with Graves disease. CDR3s include the opening cysteine and the closing phenylalanine or tryptophan. The D gene is left open where the match is weak. Size values are once, few and many counts, or a class for expanded clones, and some rows have none.

len	d_gene	j_gene	abundance	v_gene	CDR3aa	CDR3nt
14	TRBD1	TRBJ1-5	many	TRBV6-2/TRBV6-3	CASRTQGVNQPQHF	TGTGCCAGCAGGACGCAGGGGGTCAATCAGCCCCAGCATTTT
21	TRBD1	TRBJ1-1	few	TRBV4-1	CASSQTAQRGTGGKEITEAFF	TGCGCCAGCAGCCAGACGGCTCAACGAGGAACAGGGGGCAAGGAGATCACTGAAGCTTTCTTT
18	TRBD1	TRBJ2-7	.	TRBV20-1	CSARIPIGTGVISYEQYF	TGCAGTGCTAGAATTCCAATTGGGACAGGAGTTATCAGCTACGAGCAGTACTTC
15	TRBD1	TRBJ1-2	.	TRBV9	CASSVRAGGNYGYTF	TGTGCCAGCAGCGTAAGGGCAGGGGGTAACTATGGCTACACCTTC
14	.	TRBJ1-2	many	TRBV30	CAWSGAGQFYGYTF	TGTGCCTGGAGTGGGGCAGGGCAGTTCTATGGCTACACCTTC
15	.	TRBJ2-1	.	TRBV12-3/TRBV12-4	CASSPSDYGYNEQFF	TGTGCCAGCAGTCCCAGTGATTATGGGTACAATGAGCAGTTCTTC
13	.	TRBJ2-7	few	TRBV7-2	CASSLSAGYEQYF	TGTGCCAGCAGCTTATCCGCGGGCTACGAGCAGTACTTC
15	TRBD1	TRBJ1-2	many	TRBV5-1	CASSLRTGGAYGYTF	TGCGCCAGCAGCCTCCGGACAGGGGGGGCCTATGGCTACACCTTC
14	.	TRBJ2-7	.	TRBV5-1	CASSWSRGGYEQYF	TGCGCCAGCAGCTGGAGTAGAGGGGGCTACGAGCAGTACTTC
19	TRBD2	TRBJ2-7	few	TRBV7-2	CASSSPGLAGGRPPYEQYF	TGTGCCAGCAGCTCGCCGGGACTAGCGGGAGGCCGCCCCCCCTACGAGCAGTACTTC
14	.	TRBJ2-1	few	TRBV28	CASSSGFEYNEQFF	TGTGCCAGCAGTTCGGGGTTCGAGTACAATGAGCAGTTCTTC
15	TRBD1	TRBJ1-1	few	TRBV11-2	CASSLRGQGSTEAFF	TGTGCCAGCAGCTTGCGGGGACAGGGGAGCACTGAAGCTTTCTTT
16	.	TRBJ1-1	.	TRBV7-2	CASSPLAGLMNTEAFF	TGTGCCAGCAGCCCGTTAGCGGGACTTATGAACACTGAAGCTTTCTTT
16	TRBD1	TRBJ1-2	many	TRBV5-5	CASSPILWDRVYGYTF	TGTGCCAGCAGCCCAATTCTCTGGGACAGAGTCTATGGCTACACCTTC
16	.	TRBJ2-2	.	TRBV7-9	CASSLTWGSDTGELFF	TGTGCCAGCAGCTTAACGTGGGGGTCGGACACCGGGGAGCTGTTTTTT
16	.	TRBJ1-6	.	TRBV9	CAGAPYGGASNSPLHF	TGTGCCGGCGCCCCATATGGGGGGGCAAGTAATTCACCCCTCCACTTT
13	.	TRBJ2-2	once	TRBV3-1	CASSQGASGELFF	TGTGCCAGCAGCCAGGGGGCCAGCGGGGAGCTGTTTTTT
15	TRBD2	TRBJ2-1	few	TRBV7-3	CASSLGAGVGNEQFF	TGTGCCAGCAGCTTAGGAGCGGGAGTTGGGAATGAGCAGTTCTTC
18	.	TRBJ1-4	few	TRBV7-2	CASSLGGTGNPTNEKLFF	TGTGCCAGCAGCTTGGGGGGCACAGGGAACCCAACTAATGAAAAACTGTTTTTT
13	.	TRBJ2-2	.	TRBV6-9	CASSFVQAGELFF	TGTGCCAGCAGTTTCGTCCAAGCCGGGGAGCTGTTTTTT
13	.	TRBJ2-5	many	TRBV3-1	CASSPPPGETQYF	TGTGCCAGCAGCCCCCCACCAGGAGAGACCCAGTACTTC
18	TRBD2	TRBJ2-4	many	TRBV7-2	CASSPRSGTSNAKNIQYF	TGTGCCAGCAGCCCGCGCTCCGGGACTAGTAACGCCAAAAACATTCAGTACTTC
13	.	TRBJ1-2	.	TRBV19	CASSLDSEWGYTF	TGTGCCAGTAGCCTGGACAGTGAATGGGGCTACACCTTC
13	TRBD1	TRBJ1-5	few	TRBV5-1	CASSLEGQMPQHF	TGCGCCAGCAGCTTGGAGGGACAGATGCCCCAGCATTTT
15	.	TRBJ2-7	many	TRBV19	CASSIVRDVTYEQYF	TGTGCCAGTAGTATAGTACGGGACGTTACCTACGAGCAGTACTTC
15	.	TRBJ2-7	few	TRBV11-2	CASSLARDPTYEQYF	TGTGCCAGCAGCTTAGCCCGGGACCCAACCTACGAGCAGTACTTC
14	TRBD1	TRBJ1-2	many	TRBV5-1	CASSDGTGTQGYTF	TGCGCCAGCAGCGACGGGACAGGGACTCAGGGCTACACCTTC
14	TRBD2	TRBJ2-5	many	TRBV29-1	CSVVGREAGETQYF	TGCAGCGTTGTTGGTCGGGAGGCCGGGGAGACCCAGTACTTC
14	TRBD2	TRBJ2-4	.	TRBV7-3	CASSLSGEKGIQYF	TGTGCCAGCAGCCTGAGCGGGGAGAAAGGCATTCAGTACTTC
14	.	TRBJ1-2	many	TRBV28	CASSFPTENYGYTF	TGTGCCAGCAGTTTTCCTACAGAGAACTATGGCTACACCTTC
17	TRBD2	TRBJ2-7	.	TRBV7-2	CASSLGGAGGPRYEQYF	TGTGCCAGCAGCTTAGGGGGAGCGGGAGGGCCGCGGTACGAGCAGTACTTC
18	.	TRBJ2-2	.	TRBV6-1	CASTQRGDTFGRPRELFF	TGTGCCAGCACTCAACGTGGGGACACGTTCGGAAGACCCCGGGAGCTGTTTTTT
14	TRBD1	TRBJ2-7	.	TRBV28	CASSFGTDPYEQYF	TGTGCCAGCAGTTTCGGGACAGATCCCTACGAGCAGTACTTC
15	TRBD1	TRBJ1-6	many	TRBV28	CASSLQGGHNSPLHF	TGTGCCAGCAGTTTACAGGGGGGCCATAATTCACCCCTCCACTTT
12	.	TRBJ1-1	.	TRBV30	CAWSISNTEAFF	TGTGCCTGGAGTATTTCGAACACTGAAGCTTTCTTT
14	.	TRBJ2-7	many	TRBV12-3/TRBV12-4	CASRKTGSPYEQYF	TGTGCCAGCAGGAAGACAGGCAGCCCCTACGAGCAGTACTTC
15	TRBD1	TRBJ1-5	.	TRBV11-2	CASSHGGDSNQPQHF	TGTGCCAGCAGCCATGGCGGGGACAGTAATCAGCCCCAGCATTTT
15	.	TRBJ2-7	.	TRBV5-1	CASSSDAGHNYEQYF	TGCGCCAGCAGCTCGGATGCAGGGCATAACTACGAGCAGTACTTC
14	.	TRBJ1-3	.	TRBV20-1	CSAIRDPSGNTIYF	TGCAGTGCTATCCGGGACCCCTCTGGAAACACCATATATTTT
13	TRBD1	TRBJ1-1	many	TRBV20-1	CSARRTGGTEAFF	TGCAGTGCTAGACGGACAGGGGGCACTGAAGCTTTCTTT
11	.	TRBJ2-4	many	TRBV6-2/TRBV6-3	CASSYWAEKYF	TGTGCCAGCAGTTACTGGGCGGAGAAATACTTC
18	TRBD1	TRBJ1-2	.	TRBV4-1	CASSPPDRAGLAGDGYTF	TGCGCCAGCAGCCCTCCCGACAGGGCCGGCCTTGCGGGGGATGGCTACACCTTC
13	.	TRBJ2-7	many	TRBV7-2	CASSWYLRSEQYF	TGTGCCAGCAGCTGGTACCTACGGAGCGAGCAGTACTTC
16	TRBD1	TRBJ1-1	many	TRBV28	CASSWTGTGRITEAFF	TGTGCCAGCAGTTGGACCGGGACAGGGAGAATTACTGAAGCTTTCTTT
20	TRBD2	TRBJ2-3	.	TRBV27	CASRSPGTSGRVGWTDTQYF	TGTGCCAGCAGATCTCCCGGGACTAGCGGGAGAGTAGGTTGGACAGATACGCAGTATTTT
16	.	TRBJ2-4	many	TRBV7-2	CASSLEGVGAKNIQYF	TGTGCCAGCAGCTTAGAGGGGGTCGGGGCCAAAAACATTCAGTACTTC
15	.	TRBJ2-7	few	TRBV7-9	CASSFPLRGGHEQYF	TGTGCCAGCAGCTTTCCCCTTCGAGGGGGGCACGAGCAGTACTTC
20	.	TRBJ1-1	.	TRBV4-1	CASSHHPLKVPEGKGTEAFF	TGCGCCAGCAGCCACCATCCGCTTAAGGTCCCTGAAGGGAAAGGCACTGAAGCTTTCTTT
15	.	TRBJ2-5	many	TRBV20-1	CSARDHGRGQETQYF	TGCAGTGCTAGAGATCATGGACGGGGCCAAGAGACCCAGTACTTC
16	TRBD1	TRBJ2-7	few	TRBV12-3/TRBV12-4	CASSSFRDRGPGEQYF	TGTGCCAGCAGTTCCTTCCGGGACAGGGGTCCAGGCGAGCAGTACTTC
14	.	TRBJ2-5	few	TRBV24-1	CATSDESAGAAQYF	TGTGCCACCAGTGATGAATCGGCAGGGGCTGCCCAGTACTTC
13	TRBD1	TRBJ1-1	many	TRBV11-2	CASSFTGEAEAFF	TGTGCCAGCAGCTTTACAGGGGAGGCTGAAGCTTTCTTT
12	.	TRBJ2-7	few	TRBV30	CACRDGTYEQYF	TGTGCCTGCCGGGACGGTACCTACGAGCAGTACTTC